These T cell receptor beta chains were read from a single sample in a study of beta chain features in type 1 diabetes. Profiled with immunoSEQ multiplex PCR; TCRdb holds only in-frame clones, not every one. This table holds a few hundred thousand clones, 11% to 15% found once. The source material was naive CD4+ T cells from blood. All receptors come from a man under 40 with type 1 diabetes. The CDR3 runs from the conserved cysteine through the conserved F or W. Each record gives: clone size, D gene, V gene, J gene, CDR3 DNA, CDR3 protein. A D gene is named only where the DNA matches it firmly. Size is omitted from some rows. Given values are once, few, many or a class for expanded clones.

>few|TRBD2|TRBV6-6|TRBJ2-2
TGTGCCAGCAGTCCGCGACTAGCGGGAGACACCGGGGAGCTGTTTTTT
CASSPRLAGDTGELFF
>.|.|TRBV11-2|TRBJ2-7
TGTGCCAGCAGCCCAGGGACAAGGGCCTACGAGCAGTACTTC
CASSPGTRAYEQYF
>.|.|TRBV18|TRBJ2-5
TGTGCCAGCTCACCAGGGCGACAAGAGACCCAGTACTTC
CASSPGRQETQYF
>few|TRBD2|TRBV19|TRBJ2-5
TGTGCCAGTAGTTCCGGGACTAGTAACCAAGAGACCCAGTACTTC
CASSSGTSNQETQYF
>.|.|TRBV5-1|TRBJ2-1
TGCGCCAGCAGCTTTGGGCAGTCCAACAATGAGCAGTTCTTC
CASSFGQSNNEQFF
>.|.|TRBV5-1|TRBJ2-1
TGCGCCAGCAGCAGTAGCGGCTTGTACAATGAGCAGTTCTTC
CASSSSGLYNEQFF
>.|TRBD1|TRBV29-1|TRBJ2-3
TGCAGCGCGAGACCTCCCGGGACAGGGGGGGATACGCAGTATTTT
CSARPPGTGGDTQYF
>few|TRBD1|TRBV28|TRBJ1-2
TGTGCCAGCAGTTTAGTGCAGGGGGGACCTTCTAACTATGGCTACACCTTC
CASSLVQGGPSNYGYTF
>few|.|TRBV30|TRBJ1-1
TGTGCCTGGAGTGACAGGGAGTACGCTTTCTTT
CAWSDREYAFF
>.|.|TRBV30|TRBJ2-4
TGTGCCTGGAGCCCAGCGGGAAACATTCAGTACTTC
CAWSPAGNIQYF
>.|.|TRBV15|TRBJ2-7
TGTGCCACCAGCAGAGATGGGGAGTTGGGGTCCTACGAGCAGTACTTC
CATSRDGELGSYEQYF
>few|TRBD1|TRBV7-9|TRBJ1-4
TGTGCCAGCAGCTTTCGGACAGGGGAGAGTGAAAAACTGTTTTTT
CASSFRTGESEKLFF
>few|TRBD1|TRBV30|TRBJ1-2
TGTGCCTGGAGTGTACCCGACAGGGGGTTCCAGGTTGGCTACACCTTC
CAWSVPDRGFQVGYTF
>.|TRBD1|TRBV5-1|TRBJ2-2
TGCGCCAGCATCTCCGGGACAGGGAGGGGTTCCACCGGGGAGCTGTTTTTT
CASISGTGRGSTGELFF
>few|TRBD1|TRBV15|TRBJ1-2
TGTGCCACCAGCGGCGACAGGGGACAGTCTGGCTACACCTTC
CATSGDRGQSGYTF
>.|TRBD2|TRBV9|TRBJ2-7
TGTGCCAGCAGCGTGCTAGCGGGGGACACCTACGAGCAGTACTTC
CASSVLAGDTYEQYF
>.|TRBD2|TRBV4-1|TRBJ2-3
TGCGCCAGCAGACTAAGGGTAGCGGGGTCTAACACAGATACGCAGTATTTT
CASRLRVAGSNTDTQYF
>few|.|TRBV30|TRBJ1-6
TGTGCCTGGAGTGGGGGCCGAGATTCACCCCTCCACTTT
CAWSGGRDSPLHF
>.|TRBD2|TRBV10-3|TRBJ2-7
TGTGCCTCAACTAGCGGGGGCAACGAGCAGTACTTC
CASTSGGNEQYF
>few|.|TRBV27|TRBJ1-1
TGTGCCAGCAGCCCAGGGTTCGTGAGCACTGAAGCTTTCTTT
CASSPGFVSTEAFF
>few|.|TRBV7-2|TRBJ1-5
TGTGCCAGCAGCTTAGAGTCAGGGCCCAATCAGCCCCAGCATTTT
CASSLESGPNQPQHF
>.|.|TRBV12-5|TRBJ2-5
TGTGCTAGTGGTTTGGTACAAGGGAGGACCCAGTACTTC
CASGLVQGRTQYF
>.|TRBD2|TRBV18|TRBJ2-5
TGTGCCAGCTCACCATTGGGGACTAGCGTACAAGAGACCCAGTACTTC
CASSPLGTSVQETQYF
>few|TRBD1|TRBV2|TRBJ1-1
TGTGCCAGCAGTGAAGGGACAGGGATGGCCTCGGGCGCTTTCTTT
CASSEGTGMASGAFF
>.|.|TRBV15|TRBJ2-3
TGTGCCACCAGCAGAGATCTGAGAGATACGCAGTATTTT
CATSRDLRDTQYF
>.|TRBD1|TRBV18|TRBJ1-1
TGTGCCAGCTCATCGGACAGGGGAGTAATGAACACTGAAGCTTTCTTT
CASSSDRGVMNTEAFF
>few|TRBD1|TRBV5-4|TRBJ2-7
TGTGCCAGCAGGATGGGGGGACAGGGAGTCAACGAGCAGTACTTC
CASRMGGQGVNEQYF
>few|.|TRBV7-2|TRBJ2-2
TGTGCCAGCAGCTTACAGGGGACAATCACCGGGGAGCTGTTTTTT
CASSLQGTITGELFF
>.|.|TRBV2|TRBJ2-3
TGTGCCAGCAGCGACGGAGACCATACGCAGTATTTT
CASSDGDHTQYF
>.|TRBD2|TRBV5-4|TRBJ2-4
TGTGCCAGCAGCTCCTCGGCTAGCGGGAGGGCCGGGAACATTCAGTACTTC
CASSSSASGRAGNIQYF
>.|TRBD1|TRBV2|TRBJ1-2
TGTGCCAGCAGGGGGACAGGGGGAGTATATGGCTACACCTTC
CASRGTGGVYGYTF
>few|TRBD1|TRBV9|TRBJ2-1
TGTGCCAGCAGCGTCGGGTCCCCGGGACAGCGGTACAATGAGCAGTTCTTC
CASSVGSPGQRYNEQFF
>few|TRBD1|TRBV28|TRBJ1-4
TGTGCCAGCAGTTTATCAGGGGGTTGGGAAAAACTGTTTTTT
CASSLSGGWEKLFF
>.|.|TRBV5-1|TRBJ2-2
TGCGCCAGCAGCTTGGGGGAGAGAGTGGATACCGGGGAGCTGTTTTTT
CASSLGERVDTGELFF
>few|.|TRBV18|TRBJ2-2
TGTGCCAGCTCACCAGGGGGCACGAACACCGGGGAGCTGTTTTTT
CASSPGGTNTGELFF
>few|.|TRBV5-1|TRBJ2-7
TGCGCCAGCAGACCGACAGGAGACTCCTACGAGCAGTACTTC
CASRPTGDSYEQYF
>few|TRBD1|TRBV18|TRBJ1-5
TGTGCCAGCTCACCCTCAGGGGGCGACCAGCCCCAGCATTTT
CASSPSGGDQPQHF
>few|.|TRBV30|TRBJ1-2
TGTGCCTGGAGCGGGGGGAGGCTCTATGGCTACACCTTC
CAWSGGRLYGYTF
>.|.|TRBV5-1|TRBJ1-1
TGCGCCAGCAGCTCCGGACGCAGGGATGGGAACACTGAAGCTTTCTTT
CASSSGRRDGNTEAFF
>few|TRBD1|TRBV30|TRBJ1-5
TGTGCCTGGAGCGTAGAAGGGGGCGGGCAGCCCCAGCATTTT
CAWSVEGGGQPQHF
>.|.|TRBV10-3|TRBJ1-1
TGTGCCACCCGGTCGGTGAACACTGAAGCTTTCTTT
CATRSVNTEAFF
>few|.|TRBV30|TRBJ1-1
TGTGCCTGGGGAGGCGGGGGTTTAAAGAACACTGAAGCTTTCTTT
CAWGGGGLKNTEAFF
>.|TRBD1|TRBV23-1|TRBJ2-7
TGCGCCAGCAGTCTTTGGACAGGGTACTTTCGGTACGAGCAGTACTTC
CASSLWTGYFRYEQYF
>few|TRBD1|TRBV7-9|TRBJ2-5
TGTGCCAGCAGCTTAAGGACAGGGGGGGAGACCCAGTACTTC
CASSLRTGGETQYF
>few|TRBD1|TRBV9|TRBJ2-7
TGTGCCAGCAGCCCGGGACAGGGGTTGAGTGAGCAGTACTTC
CASSPGQGLSEQYF
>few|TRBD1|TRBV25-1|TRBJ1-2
TGTGCCAGCAGTGAATCGGGCGCCGGGGGACAGGGCTATGGCTACACCTTC
CASSESGAGGQGYGYTF
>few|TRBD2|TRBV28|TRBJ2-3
TGTGCCAGCAGTCCAAGACTAGCGGGGAGGGGGTATTTT
CASSPRLAGRGYF
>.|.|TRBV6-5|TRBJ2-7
TGTGCCAGCAGTTACCGGTTCCCCTCCTACGAGCAGTACTTC
CASSYRFPSYEQYF
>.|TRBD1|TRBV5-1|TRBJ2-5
TGCGCCAGCAGCCTAGACAGGGGAGAGACCCAGTACTTC
CASSLDRGETQYF
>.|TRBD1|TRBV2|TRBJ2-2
TGTGCCAGCAGTGACCAAGGGGGCAGCACCGGGGAGCTGTTTTTT
CASSDQGGSTGELFF
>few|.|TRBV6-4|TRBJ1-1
TGTGCCAGCAGGACGGAGCAGGGCTTGAACACTGAAGCTTTCTTT
CASRTEQGLNTEAFF
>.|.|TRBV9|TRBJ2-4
TGTGCCAGCAGCCCACGGACTACTGGAAACATTCAGTACTTC
CASSPRTTGNIQYF
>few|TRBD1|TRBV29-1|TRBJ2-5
TGCAGCGTTGCGGGGACAGAACAAGAGACCCAGTACTTC
CSVAGTEQETQYF
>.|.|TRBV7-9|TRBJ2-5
TGTGCCAGCAGCGGACAGGGAGGGGAGACCCAGTACTTC
CASSGQGGETQYF
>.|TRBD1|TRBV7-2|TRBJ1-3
TGTGCCAGCAGCACCTATACAGGGGGCTTTGGAAACACCATATATTTT
CASSTYTGGFGNTIYF
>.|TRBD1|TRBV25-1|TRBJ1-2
TGTGCCAGCAGTGGACAGGGGGCTTTTATAGGTGGTGGCTACACCTTC
CASSGQGAFIGGGYTF
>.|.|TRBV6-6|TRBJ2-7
TGTGCCAGCAGCCGGCCAGCGGCAACCTACGAGCAGTACTTC
CASSRPAATYEQYF
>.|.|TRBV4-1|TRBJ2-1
TGCGCCAGCAGGGACCGGGACTGGGTGGGAAATGAGCAGTTCTTC
CASRDRDWVGNEQFF
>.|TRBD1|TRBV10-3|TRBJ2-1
TGTGCCATCAGTGACGGACAGGTTAATGAGCAGTTCTTC
CAISDGQVNEQFF
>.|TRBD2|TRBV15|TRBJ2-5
TGTGCCACCAGCAGACGATCCGGAGGACTAGCGGGGTACCAAGAGACCCAGTACTTC
CATSRRSGGLAGYQETQYF